This entry lists 28 T cell receptor beta chains sequenced from one sample in a study of OX40 agonist ivuxolimab in advanced cancers. Measured with immunoSEQ multiplex PCR; TCRdb has only the in-frame clones, and not every one. In the table there are 61,000 or so clones, over 80% of which are singletons. Sequenced here: CD4+ or CD8+ T cells sorted from blood, sampled in a trial of the OX40 agonist ivuxolimab. The receptor set was obtained from an adult with an advanced solid tumor such as melanoma, head and neck, liver or kidney cancer.

This CDR3 reads CASSDDGRNQPQHF. For the CDR3, the DNA is TGCGCCAGCAGCGACGACGGTCGCAATCAGCCCCAGCATTTT. The gene calls are TRBV4-1 and TRBJ1-5; D is uncertain. The V end was cut by 5 bases, the J end by 2 bases, with 10 bases between. CDR3 length: 14 amino acids. CDR1 and CDR2 from the germline V gene are MGHRA and YSYEKL.

This chain links TRBV15 with TRBJ2-7; 7 nucleotides align to TRBD1. The CDR3 is 14 residues long. The germline gives CDR1 LNHNV, CDR2 YYDKDF (reference sequence). V was pared by 2 bases and J by 2 bases, with 3 bases of the junction left unmatched. The CDR3, as DNA: TGTGCCACCAGCAGACCCGGGACAGCCTACGAGCAGTACTTC. It encodes CATSRPGTAYEQYF.

This clone showed up just a few times. V is TRBV7-8 and J is TRBJ1-2, with 8 bases that match TRBD1. Germline loops: CDR1 SGHVS, CDR2 FQNEAQ. After removal of 1 base from V and 2 bases from J, the junction contained 0 bases not matched to a gene. The CDR3 is 14 residues long. CDR3 amino acids: CASSLGTGNYGYTF. The CDR3 DNA reads TGTGCCAGCAGCTTAGGGACAGGGAACTATGGCTACACCTTC.

This clone was counted between two and nine times. The chain is built from TRBV19 and TRBJ1-3; D unclear. This CDR3 is built from 14 residues. Trimming left V 10 bases short and J 2 bases short, with 15 bases between. In germline, CDR1 is LNHDA, CDR2 SQIVND (reference sequence). The CDR3 protein is CATQPPLTGNTIYF. The CDR3 DNA is TGTGCCACCCAACCCCCCCTGACTGGAAACACCATATATTTT.

This clone was recorded only once. This CDR3 reads CASTYTDTQYF. DNA for the CDR3: TGTGCCAGCACCTACACAGATACGCAGTATTTT. This chain connects TRBV28 to TRBJ2-3, with D hard to call. Germline CDR1 MDHEN, CDR2 SYDVKM. The CDR3 is 11 amino acids. The V gene lost 7 bases and the J gene lost 2 bases, with 4 bases spanning the gap.

The chain joins TRBV28 to TRBJ1-2; D might be TRBD1 (5 bases). The V end was cut by 6 bases, the J end by 4 bases, with 18 bases between. The germline V gene encodes CDR1 MDHEN and CDR2 SYDVKM. The CDR3 has 15 residues. The CDR3 DNA is TGTGCCAGCAGCCCCCGAGTAGGCAGGGTCTATGGCTACACCTTC. Translation: CASSPRVGRVYGYTF.

J is TRBJ1-1 and V is TRBV7-9, with a tentative D call TRBD1 (6 bases). The CDR3 covers 11 residues. In germline, CDR1 is SEHNR, CDR2 FQNEAQ (reference sequence). V lost 8 bases to trimming and J lost 8 bases, with 12 bases between them. CDR3: CASGGHYEAFF. DNA of the CDR3: TGTGCCAGCGGGGGACACTACGAAGCTTTCTTT.

V is TRBV29-1 and J is TRBJ2-5; 7 positions match TRBD2. This CDR3 has 13 amino acids. The ends lost 3 bases at V and 2 bases at J; junction bases unmatched: 3. Germline V gene data show CDR1 as SQVTM and CDR2 as ANQGSEA. CDR3 sequence: CSVDRGLQETQYF. The CDR3 coding sequence is TGCAGCGTTGACCGGGGACTACAAGAGACCCAGTACTTC.

The chain carries TRBV4-3 and TRBJ1-2; unclear D gene. CDR3 size: 17 residues. Germline lookup yields CDR1 LGHNA and CDR2 YSLEER. Trimming cost V 0 bases and J 6 bases, with 20 bases left between them. The CDR3, as DNA: TGCGCCAGCAGCCAAGAAGGTTCCTGGTTCCCGAGGAATGGCTACACCTTC. Translation gives CASSQEGSWFPRNGYTF.

The CDR3 sequence is CASSPAGGHQPQHF. The DNA of the CDR3 is TGTGCCAGCAGCCCCGCAGGGGGTCATCAGCCCCAGCATTTT. This sequence joins TRBV7-9 and TRBJ1-5; 7 nucleotides agree with TRBD1. CDR1 and CDR2 from the germline V gene are SEHNR and FQNEAQ (reference sequence). V gave up 5 bases and J gave up 5 bases; unmatched junction bases: 6. The CDR3 has 14 residues.

The gene calls are TRBV28 and TRBJ2-7, with 10 positions matching TRBD1. This CDR3 contains 15 residues. From germline, CDR1 is MDHEN and CDR2 SYDVKM. V shed 7 bases, J shed 2 bases, and the junction held 8 bases outside the gene matches. DNA for the CDR3: TGTGCCAGCACCCCCTGGGGGACAGGGGCCTACGAGCAGTACTTC. Encoded protein: CASTPWGTGAYEQYF. Variable domain in full (rest from reference TRBV28 and TRBJ2-7): DVKVTQSSRYLVKRTGEKVFLECVQDMDHENMFWYRQDPGLGLRLIYFSYDVKMKEKGDIPEGYSVSREKKERFSLILESASTNQTSMYLCASTPWGTGAYEQYFGPGTRLTVT.

The chain joins TRBV16 to TRBJ2-3; D is possibly TRBD1 (5 bases). With 4 bases removed from V and 1 base from J, the gap between germline ends came to 9 bases. Germline CDR1 KGHSY, CDR2 FQNENV. This CDR3 is 14 amino acids long. CDR3 in DNA: TGTGCCAGCAGCCCAGCGACAGGCACAGATACGCAGTATTTT. Its translation: CASSPATGTDTQYF.

The chain links TRBV18 to TRBJ2-7; TRBD2 matches 7 bases. V dropped 5 bases and J dropped 0; count of bases not matched to a gene: 10. The CDR3 runs to 16 residues. Germline V lookup: CDR1 KGHSH, CDR2 LQKENI. CDR3: CASSSSRAGPSYEQYF. CDR3 DNA sequence: TGTGCCAGCTCATCCTCGCGAGCGGGGCCCTCCTACGAGCAGTACTTC.

The gene calls are TRBV2 and TRBJ2-5, with D tentatively TRBD2 (6 bases). With the DNA end fitting TRBJ2-7 better, the J assignment may be wrong. This CDR3 is built from 15 residues. CDR1 SNHLY and CDR2 FYNNEI come from the germline V gene. In DNA form, the CDR3 reads TGTGCCAGCAGGCGGGACGGGGCGGAGTCCTACGAGCAGTACTTC. Protein product: CASRRDGAESYEQYF.

Within the sample, this clone is medium-sized. The chain uses TRBV19 and TRBJ1-4; the match to TRBD1 covers 7 bases. With 6 bases clipped from V and 2 bases from J, the junction kept 6 bases outside the gene matches. The length of the CDR3 is 15 residues. The germline V gene encodes CDR1 LNHDA and CDR2 SQIVND (reference sequence). The CDR3 here is CASSLGTVTNEKLFF. In DNA form, the CDR3 reads TGTGCCAGTAGCCTCGGGACAGTGACTAATGAAAAACTGTTTTTT.

V usage is TRBV28 and J usage is TRBJ2-4; 9 nucleotides match TRBD1. This CDR3 comprises 16 residues. V trimming: 7 bases; J trimming: 5 bases; junction bases outside the gene matches: 12. Germline assignment: CDR1 MDHEN and CDR2 SYDVKM. Here the CDR3 reads CASIQLGQGGQNIQYF. The CDR3 DNA follows: TGTGCCAGCATCCAACTGGGACAGGGTGGTCAAAACATTCAGTACTTC.

The V call is TRBV18, the J call TRBJ2-5; maybe TRBD1 (6 bases). The germline V and J ends were trimmed by 3 bases and 2 bases, with 10 bases remaining between them. The CDR3 spans 14 residues. Per germline, CDR1 KGHSH and CDR2 LQKENI. This CDR3 is CASSPGAGQETQYF. In DNA form, the CDR3 reads TGTGCCAGCTCACCGGGGGCAGGGCAAGAGACCCAGTACTTC.

V is TRBV7-9 and J is TRBJ2-3; no clear D gene. The V end lost 1 base, the J end lost 1 base, and 12 bases lay between the germline ends. From germline, CDR1 is SEHNR and CDR2 FQNEAQ (reference sequence). The CDR3 spans 16 residues. This CDR3 is CASSLGVGIRTDTQYF. CDR3 nucleotide sequence: TGTGCCAGCAGCTTAGGCGTGGGGATCCGCACAGATACGCAGTATTTT.

The J gene is TRBJ1-6, the V gene TRBV5-8, with D perhaps TRBD1 (5 bases). Trimming left V 2 bases short and J 7 bases short, with 13 bases between. The germline V gene encodes CDR1 SGHTS and CDR2 YDEGEE. The CDR3 has 15 residues. The CDR3 protein is CASSFRGVSNSPLHF. CDR3 sequence (DNA): TGTGCCAGCAGCTTCCGGGGCGTCTCCAATTCACCCCTCCACTTT.

This clone was detected only once. This chain links TRBV7-3 with TRBJ2-3; D call uncertain. Between the trimmed V and J ends, which lost 0 bases and 2 bases, there was a span of 6 bases. Germline V CDR1 and CDR2: SGHTA, FQGTGA. The CDR3 consists of 14 residues. In nucleotides, the CDR3 is TGTGCCAGCAGCTTAACATCGGTCACAGATACGCAGTATTTT. Its protein product is CASSLTSVTDTQYF.

The chain links TRBV6-5 to TRBJ2-1; the match to TRBD2 covers 12 bases. This CDR3 is built from 15 residues. V shed 4 bases and J 9 bases; nucleotides not matched to a gene: 7. Looked up from germline, CDR1 is MNHEY and CDR2 is SVGAGI. The CDR3 protein is CASSFTSGGLGEQFF. The CDR3 DNA sequence: TGTGCCAGCAGTTTCACTAGCGGGGGGTTGGGTGAGCAGTTCTTC.

On this clone itself: The sample holds other DNA sequences that translate to the same CDR3. The gene calls are TRBV27 and TRBJ1-1; D is perhaps TRBD1 (5 bases). The CDR3 spans 15 residues. Trimming removed 5 bases at V and 1 base at J, with 14 bases between. The V gene's germline CDR1 is MNHEY and CDR2 SMNVEV (reference sequence). The DNA for the CDR3 is TGTGCCAGCAGTCCCTGGGGAAGGGGGAACACTGAAGCTTTCTTT. Translation gives CASSPWGRGNTEAFF.

The rearrangement uses TRBV28 and TRBJ2-7; 7 bases are a match to TRBD1. Trimming at V came to 3 bases and at J to 0 bases, leaving 5 bases not matched to a gene. The CDR3 runs 15 residues. Germline CDR1 is MDHEN and CDR2 is SYDVKM. The chain's CDR3 is CASSLTGIRSYEQYF. The DNA for the CDR3 is TGTGCCAGCAGTTTGACAGGGATTCGCTCCTACGAGCAGTACTTC.

The chain carries TRBV9 and TRBJ1-6; D unresolved. V was shortened by 0 bases and J by 14 bases, with 15 bases between the two germline ends. CDR1 and CDR2 (germline): SGDLS, YYNGEE. CDR3 size: 14 residues. The CDR3 reads CASSVDVGEGSLHF. The CDR3 DNA follows: TGTGCCAGCAGCGTAGATGTCGGGGAAGGGTCCCTCCACTTT.

V usage is TRBV11-3 and J usage is TRBJ1-4; no definite D call. Germline V gene sequence: CDR1 SGHNT, CDR2 YENEEA. The CDR3 loop spans 12 amino acids. V lost 7 bases and J lost 8, with 11 bases in between. The CDR3 DNA is TGTGCCAGCACCAATCCGGGGGAAAAACTGTTTTTT. As protein: CASTNPGEKLFF.

V and J are TRBV5-1 and TRBJ2-7; the D gene is possibly TRBD1 (5 bases). Germline lookup yields CDR1 SGHRS and CDR2 YFSETQ. Trimming left V 2 bases short and J 2 bases short, with 17 bases between. There are 16 residues in the CDR3. The CDR3 is CASSLRQQIEAYEQYF. CDR3 nucleotides: TGCGCCAGCAGCTTAAGACAGCAAATAGAGGCCTACGAGCAGTACTTC.

V gene TRBV5-1 combines with J gene TRBJ2-7, with 8 bases that match TRBD1. The CDR3 totals 15 residues. Unmatched junction bases numbered 6, after V lost 4 bases and J lost 0 bases. CDR1 and CDR2 from the germline V gene are SGHRS and YFSETQ. CDR3 sequence reads: CASSRITGGSYEQYF. The CDR3 DNA follows: TGCGCCAGCAGCCGAATTACAGGGGGCTCCTACGAGCAGTACTTC.

This clone was counted between two and nine times. The V gene is TRBV10-3, the J gene TRBJ2-7; D remains unclear. V was trimmed by 2 bases and J by 0 bases, leaving 8 bases between them. Per the germline V gene, CDR1 is ENHRY and CDR2 is SYGVKD. The CDR3 covers 14 residues. The CDR3 bases are TGTGCCATCAGTGAGGGGATCCCCTCCTACGAGCAGTACTTC. This codes for CAISEGIPSYEQYF.